These T cell receptor beta chains were read from a single sample in a study of beta chain features in type 1 diabetes. The protocol was immunoSEQ multiplex PCR, while the TCRdb copy is restricted to in-frame clones and leaves out a portion. The table includes 300,000 to 350,000 clones, roughly 8% detected once. The material sequenced was central memory CD4+ T cells from blood. These receptors were obtained from a young woman in good health. Each CDR3 is given with its conserved first and last residue. The D gene is left open where the match is weak. Clone sizes are given selectively: once, few, many, or a class where the clone is expanded.

d_gene	v_gene	abundance	j_gene	CDR3nt	CDR3aa
NA	TRBV23-1	many	TRBJ2-1	TGCGCCAGCAGTCAGGGGAATGAGCAGTTCTTC	CASSQGNEQFF
TRBD1	TRBV5-4	few	TRBJ1-1	TGTGCCAGCAGCGTACCGGGACAGGGAGGCACTGAAGCTTTCTTT	CASSVPGQGGTEAFF
TRBD1	TRBV11-3	NA	TRBJ2-3	TGTGCCAGCAGCACAACAGGGGGCACAGATACGCAGTATTTT	CASSTTGGTDTQYF
TRBD1	TRBV13	NA	TRBJ2-3	TGTGCCAGCAGCTTGACAGGGGGCGCGACAGATACGCAGTATTTT	CASSLTGGATDTQYF
TRBD2	TRBV15	NA	TRBJ2-4	TGTGCCACCAGCACCGGACTAGCGGCCGGGAGAGACATTCAGTACTTC	CATSTGLAAGRDIQYF
NA	TRBV5-1	many	TRBJ2-7	TGCGCCAGCATGGCAACGCCGGGAACCTACGAGCAGTACTTC	CASMATPGTYEQYF
NA	TRBV28	NA	TRBJ2-4	TGTGCCAGCTTCGCTGGAGTTGGCAACATTCAGTACTTC	CASFAGVGNIQYF
NA	TRBV15	few	TRBJ1-1	TGTGCCACCAGCAGAAACAGTAACACTGAAGCTTTCTTT	CATSRNSNTEAFF
TRBD2	TRBV4-1	NA	TRBJ2-3	TGCGCCAGCAGCCAAGAGGGCTCGGGAGGTACGCAGTATTTT	CASSQEGSGGTQYF
NA	TRBV4-2	few	TRBJ1-2	TGTGCCAGCAGCCAAGATCGGGCAGGGAATGGCTACACCTTC	CASSQDRAGNGYTF
NA	TRBV7-2	few	TRBJ2-5	TGTGCCAGCAGTTCTGATATGTACCAAGAGACCCAGTACTTC	CASSSDMYQETQYF
NA	TRBV5-6	few	TRBJ1-2	TGTGCCAGCAGCTACCAACGACAGGGCTACACCTTC	CASSYQRQGYTF
NA	TRBV5-1	few	TRBJ2-5	TGCGCCAGCAGCAATGGACTCCAAGAGACCCAGTACTTC	CASSNGLQETQYF
TRBD2	TRBV5-1	NA	TRBJ2-1	TGCGCCAGCAGCTTGGTTGGGTCTAGCGGGACCTACAATGAGCAGTTCTTC	CASSLVGSSGTYNEQFF
TRBD2	TRBV5-4	NA	TRBJ2-7	TGTGCCAGCAGCTTGGCGTCTAGCGGGGCCTACGAGCAGTACTTC	CASSLASSGAYEQYF
TRBD2	TRBV5-4	NA	TRBJ2-2	TGTGCCAGCAGCACGGGACTAGTAGTGACGACCGGGGAGCTGTTTTTT	CASSTGLVVTTGELFF
TRBD2	TRBV6-5	NA	TRBJ2-7	TGTGCCAGCAGTCGCCCGGGCGGGGGGCAGGACGAGCAGTACTTC	CASSRPGGGQDEQYF
NA	TRBV4-2	NA	TRBJ1-4	TGTGCCAGCAGCCACGGCTTCTCAGTAGGGACCCCAACTAATGAAAAACTGTTTTTT	CASSHGFSVGTPTNEKLFF
NA	TRBV5-1	NA	TRBJ1-1	TGCGCCAGCAGCTTGGAAGGAAATAGCAACACTGAAGCTTTCTTT	CASSLEGNSNTEAFF
NA	TRBV5-6	few	TRBJ2-1	TGTGCCAGCAGCCGGATAGCGGTCTATGAGCAGTTCTTC	CASSRIAVYEQFF
TRBD2	TRBV28	many	TRBJ2-1	TGTGCCAGCAATTCTCAGGGGGCTAGCGGGAGAAATGAGCAGTTCTTC	CASNSQGASGRNEQFF
TRBD2	TRBV10-3	NA	TRBJ2-1	TGTGCCTCAACTAGCGGATACAATGAGCAGTTCTTC	CASTSGYNEQFF
TRBD2	TRBV28	many	TRBJ2-1	TGTGCCAGCAGCCGGACTAGCGGGAGGGCCGGAGTGTTCTTC	CASSRTSGRAGVFF
NA	TRBV7-2	NA	TRBJ1-5	TGTGCCAGCAGCTTACTCAATCAGCCCCAGCATTTT	CASSLLNQPQHF
TRBD1	TRBV7-8	NA	TRBJ2-3	TGTGCCAGCAGCTTCCTAAACAGGGGCTCTACAGATACGCAGTATTTT	CASSFLNRGSTDTQYF
TRBD1	TRBV7-2	NA	TRBJ2-3	TGTGCCAGCAGCGTGGACAGGGGTAGCACAGATACGCAGTATTTT	CASSVDRGSTDTQYF
NA	TRBV7-2	NA	TRBJ1-5	TGTGCCAGCAGCTTAAAGCCTGGGGGCAATCAGCCCCAGCATTTT	CASSLKPGGNQPQHF
NA	TRBV29-1	few	TRBJ2-3	TGCAGCGTTGAAAGTGACTCAAGCACAGATACGCAGTATTTT	CSVESDSSTDTQYF
TRBD1	TRBV2	few	TRBJ2-7	TGTGCCAGCAGCGACGACAGGGGAAGGGGCGAGCAGTACTTC	CASSDDRGRGEQYF
NA	TRBV7-2	many	TRBJ1-3	TGTGCCAGCAGCTTGGATCCAGGGACAACGGGAAACACCATATATTTT	CASSLDPGTTGNTIYF
NA	TRBV18	few	TRBJ1-1	TGTGCCAGCTCACCACCGGGGACAAACACTGAAGCTTTCTTT	CASSPPGTNTEAFF
NA	TRBV6-1	few	TRBJ2-7	TGTGCCAGCAGCGTCGAGGGACCACCCTACGAGCAGTACTTC	CASSVEGPPYEQYF
NA	TRBV6-5	few	TRBJ2-5	TGTGCCAGCAGTGACAGAAATATGGCCCAGTACTTC	CASSDRNMAQYF
TRBD2	TRBV27	few	TRBJ2-7	TGTGCCAGCAGTCTGGGCTCAGCGGGGACGGGCGCCCACGAGCAGTACTTC	CASSLGSAGTGAHEQYF
NA	TRBV7-2	few	TRBJ1-1	TGTGCCAGCAGGCCACATGCCGGGGCGGACACTGAAGCTTTCTTT	CASRPHAGADTEAFF
NA	TRBV10-3	few	TRBJ1-2	TGTGCCATCAGTACAGGACTAAACTCGGGCTACACCTTC	CAISTGLNSGYTF
NA	TRBV5-1	NA	TRBJ2-7	TGCGCCAGCAGCTTGACGAGTACCAAAGTCGAGCAGTACTTC	CASSLTSTKVEQYF
NA	TRBV20-1	NA	TRBJ2-7	TGCAGTGCTAGAGGTTACGAGCAGTACTTC	CSARGYEQYF
NA	TRBV18	few	TRBJ2-2	TGTGCCAGCTCACCAGTGGCGGGGGAGCTGTTTTTT	CASSPVAGELFF
TRBD1	TRBV6-5	few	TRBJ1-4	TGTGCCAGCAGGAAGACAGGGTTGGGTGAAAAACTGTTTTTT	CASRKTGLGEKLFF
NA	TRBV7-9	few	TRBJ2-1	TGTGCCAGCAGCTCCCGGCTACTAGATGAGCAGTTCTTC	CASSSRLLDEQFF
NA	TRBV14	few	TRBJ2-1	TGTGCCAGCAGCCAAGAAGGCACAGGCCGGTCCTACAATGAGCAGTTCTTC	CASSQEGTGRSYNEQFF
TRBD1	TRBV7-3	NA	TRBJ2-3	TGTGCCAGCAGCTTTAAGGGGGCTAGGGATACGCAGTATTTT	CASSFKGARDTQYF
NA	TRBV19	many	TRBJ2-2	TGTGCCAGTATCCTTAACGGGGCCTCCTTCACCGGGGAGCTGTTTTTT	CASILNGASFTGELFF
NA	TRBV4-3	NA	TRBJ1-3	TGCGCCAGCAGCCAAGAACCGTATTTCTCTGGAAACACCATATATTTT	CASSQEPYFSGNTIYF
TRBD1	TRBV6-6	few	TRBJ2-7	TGTGCCAGCAGACGTCAGGGGGACAACGAGCAGTACTTC	CASRRQGDNEQYF
NA	TRBV18	NA	TRBJ2-7	TGTGCCAGCTCCCCGAAGACAGGAAGCTCCTACGAGCAGTACTTC	CASSPKTGSSYEQYF
NA	TRBV5-4	NA	TRBJ1-1	TGTGCCAGCAGCTTCGACCCGGGACGCAGAAACACTGAAGCTTTCTTT	CASSFDPGRRNTEAFF
NA	TRBV9	few	TRBJ2-5	TGTGCCAGCAGTGAACGACGCAGGCGCCAAGAGACCCAGTACTTC	CASSERRRRQETQYF
TRBD1	TRBV6-5	NA	TRBJ2-7	TGTGCCAGCAGTGACAGGGTCCCCGTCTACGAGCAGTACTTC	CASSDRVPVYEQYF